The 30 T cell receptor beta chains below come from one sample, sequenced in a study of read filtering for tumor transcriptome and immune sequencing. Molecular barcoded adaptors covering alpha/delta and beta/gamma chains were used on about 0.4 ug RNA. TCRdb re-called the reads with MiXCR, one entry per CDR3 protein. The data contain around 130,000 distinct CDR3 sequences, 13% of them singletons. The source material was a population of CD138-negative cells sorted from bone marrow. The source of these receptors is a donor aged 40 or over with multiple myeloma.

The sample holds many counts of this clonotype. The chain joins TRBV5-1 to TRBJ2-1; D possibly corresponds to TRBD2 (6 bases). The germline V gene encodes CDR1 SGHRS and CDR2 YFSETQ. Trimming cost V 0 bases and J 4 bases, with 8 bases left between them. This CDR3 has 14 amino acids. The CDR3 sequence: CASSLASEYNEQFF. The CDR3 DNA sequence: TGCGCCAGCAGCTTGGCTAGCGAGTACAATGAGCAGTTCTTC.

In this sample, this clonotype turned up many times. The chain links TRBV5-1 to TRBJ1-1; tentative D call: TRBD1 (6 bases). There are 14 residues in the CDR3. Germline values: CDR1 SGHRS, CDR2 YFSETQ. The V end was cut by 4 bases, the J end by 3 bases, with 13 bases between. The CDR3, as DNA: TGCGCCAGCAGCCCAAGACAGGCAGACACTGAAGCTTTCTTT. Translation: CASSPRQADTEAFF.

Many counts were recorded for this clonotype. In DNA form, the CDR3 reads TGCGCCAGCAGCCAAGATTACGCTAGCGGTGAAGATACGCAGTATTTT. This translates into CASSQDYASGEDTQYF. The chain employs TRBV4-1 and TRBJ2-3, with 7 bases fitting TRBD2. This CDR3 spans 16 amino acids. Germline V lookup: CDR1 MGHRA, CDR2 YSYEKL. With V trimmed by 0 bases and J by 5 bases, 8 bases remained unmatched.

This clonotype appeared many times. The chain links TRBV5-1 to TRBJ2-3; 11 bases match TRBD2. The germline V gene encodes CDR1 SGHRS and CDR2 YFSETQ. V trimming: 1 base; J trimming: 0 bases; junction bases outside the gene matches: 10. This CDR3 is built from 19 residues. CDR3 DNA: TGCGCCAGCAGCTTGACTGGGACTAGCGGACCATCTAGCACAGATACGCAGTATTTT. It encodes CASSLTGTSGPSSTDTQYF.

As to this clonotype: The junction departs from germline at one end; a sequencing error may be responsible. V gene TRBV2 combines with J gene TRBJ2-5; perhaps TRBD2 as D (6 bases). This CDR3 contains 13 residues. Germline-derived CDR1 and CDR2 are SNHLY and FYNNEI. The CDR3 protein is CASSEWRVETRYF. The CDR3 region has the DNA TGTGCCAGCAGTGAGTGGAGGGTTGAGACCCGGTACTTC. Filled out from reference TRBV2 and TRBJ2-5, the complete variable domain reads EPEVTQTPSHQVTQMGQEVILRCVPISNHLYFYWYRQILGQKVEFLVSFYNNEISEKSEIFDDQFSVERPDGSNFTLKIRSTKLEDSAMYFCASSEWRVETRYFGPGTRLLVL.

Only a few counts were recorded for this clonotype. V gene TRBV13 combines with J gene TRBJ1-1; D is unclear. The V and J ends lost 7 bases and 2 bases respectively, with 5 bases between them. The germline CDR1 and CDR2 sequences are PRHDT and FYEKMQ (reference sequence). CDR3 length: 11 amino acids. CDR3 protein: CASIVNTEAFF. CDR3 coding DNA: TGTGCCAGCATCGTTAACACTGAAGCTTTCTTT. Combining the CDR3 with reference TRBV13 and TRBJ1-1 gives the whole variable domain AAGVIQSPRHLIKEKRETATLKCYPIPRHDTVYWYQQGPGQDPQFLISFYEKMQSDKGSIPDRFSAQQFSDYHSELNMSSLELGDSALYFCASIVNTEAFFGQGTRLTVV.

A few counts support this clonotype. The chain recombines TRBV20-1 with TRBJ2-5; D is possibly TRBD2 (7 bases). V was cut by 5 bases and J by 5 bases, with 21 bases left in between. This CDR3 region has 15 residues. Germline V lookup: CDR1 DFQATT, CDR2 SNEGSKA (reference sequence). This CDR3 reads CSAPPGGQGRETQYF. In nucleotides, the CDR3 is TGCAGTGCTCCCCCCGGGGGGCAGGGAAGGGAGACCCAGTACTTC.

The rearrangement links TRBV20-1 to TRBJ2-5; D possibly corresponds to TRBD1 (6 bases). V lost 0 bases, J lost 3 bases, and 11 bases lay in between. The CDR3 has 14 residues. The V gene's germline CDR1 is DFQATT and CDR2 SNEGSKA (reference sequence). CDR3 nucleotide sequence: TGCAGTGCTAGAGATCCCAGGGGAAAAGAGACCCAGTACTTC. It codes for CSARDPRGKETQYF.

The table lists this clonotype with many counts. V and J are TRBV7-8 and TRBJ2-4, with D maybe TRBD2 (7 bases). With 7 bases removed from V and 9 bases from J, the gap between germline ends came to 19 bases. The V gene's germline CDR1 is SGHVS and CDR2 FQNEAQ. The CDR3 length is 14 residues. DNA for the CDR3: TGTGCCAGCACCATGGACGGGGGGCTAGGCATTCAGTACTTC. Translation gives CASTMDGGLGIQYF.

This clonotype was seen once. Given a far larger clone just one base away, this is likely a sequencing read error. This chain connects TRBV11-1 to TRBJ2-1; no firm D call. Germline CDR1 reads SGHAT; CDR2 reads FQDESV (reference sequence). CDR3 length: 15 amino acids. The germline V and J ends were trimmed by 4 bases and 0 bases, with 10 bases remaining between them. The CDR3 loop reads CASSSGFSSYNEQFF. In nucleotides, the CDR3 is TGTGCCAGCAGCTCAGGTTTCAGCTCCTACAATGAGCAGTTCTTC.

This clonotype was seen at least ten times. This chain uses TRBV7-3 with TRBJ2-3, with 11 bases matching TRBD2. V lost 2 bases and J lost 4; bases outside the gene matches: 2. Germline V gene sequence: CDR1 SGHTA, CDR2 FQGTGA. The CDR3 length is 15 residues. CDR3 sequence (DNA): TGTGCCAGCAGCTTAGGGACTAGCGGATCAGATACGCAGTATTTT. Translation gives CASSLGTSGSDTQYF.

Worth noting for this clonotype: A much larger clone sits a single nucleotide away, making a read error possible. The rearrangement uses TRBV6-2 or TRBV6-3 and TRBJ1-1; D gene unclear. The CDR3 sequence is 15 residues long. The ends were cut back, 2 bases at V and 8 bases at J, with 18 bases in the middle. Germline V lookup: CDR1 MNHEY, CDR2 SVGEGT. CDR3 region: CASSYPVSGRKEAFF. The CDR3 DNA is TGTGCCAGCAGTTACCCGGTTTCGGGGAGGAAGGAAGCTTTCTTT.

This clonotype was recorded at least ten times. The V call is TRBV2, the J call TRBJ2-7, with TRBD2 matching 14 bases. Losses at the gene ends were 3 bases for V and 2 bases for J; bases not matched to a gene: 9. The CDR3 runs to 18 residues. CDR1 SNHLY and CDR2 FYNNEI come from the germline V gene. The CDR3 spells CASSDLGLAGAGPYEQYF. For the CDR3, the DNA is TGTGCCAGCAGTGATCTGGGACTAGCGGGAGCAGGACCCTACGAGCAGTACTTC.

In this sample, this clonotype turned up a few times. The rearrangement uses TRBV5-4 and TRBJ1-1; the D is unclear. This CDR3 contains 16 residues. V lost 0 bases and J lost 0, with 12 bases in between. Looked up from germline, CDR1 is SGHNT and CDR2 is YYREEE (reference sequence). CDR3: CASSLGGAGMNTEAFF. CDR3 DNA: TGTGCCAGCAGCTTGGGTGGCGCGGGGATGAACACTGAAGCTTTCTTT.

This clonotype was seen repeatedly, ten times or more. The chain couples TRBV20-1 to TRBJ1-1, with D possibly TRBD1 on 6 matching bases. The germline V gene has CDR1 DFQATT and CDR2 SNEGSKA (reference sequence). V was pared by 3 bases and J by 3 bases, with 14 bases between. CDR3 size: 14 residues. This CDR3 reads CSASVSAGDTEAFF. The CDR3, as DNA: TGCAGTGCTAGTGTGTCGGCAGGGGACACTGAAGCTTTCTTT.

The J gene is TRBJ1-5, the V gene TRBV12-3 or TRBV12-4; 10 nucleotides match TRBD1. V shed 6 bases and J 7 bases; nucleotides not matched to a gene: 12. The CDR3 consists of 16 residues. The CDR3 DNA reads TGTGCCAGCAGCGAATTCGGACAGGGGGGGTTGCAGCCCCAGCATTTT. Protein product: CASSEFGQGGLQPQHF.

At least ten counts were recorded for this clonotype. The V and J genes are TRBV7-8 and TRBJ1-5; possible D gene TRBD1, 5 bases. The ends were cut back, 1 base at V and 5 bases at J, with 9 bases in the middle. CDR1 and CDR2 (germline): SGHVS, FQNEAQ. This CDR3 is built from 14 residues. CDR3 protein: CASSLGVGDQPQHF. CDR3 bases: TGTGCCAGCAGCTTAGGGGTGGGGGATCAGCCCCAGCATTTT.

This sequence joins TRBV6-2 or TRBV6-3 and TRBJ2-5, with D perhaps matching TRBD1 or TRBD2 (5 bases each). Germline CDR1 reads MNHEY; CDR2 reads SVGEGT. The CDR3 is 14 residues long. V was cut by 7 bases and J by 1 base, with 13 bases left in between. The CDR3 region has the DNA TGTGCCAGCAAGACTCTGGGGGTCCAAGAGACCCAGTACTTC. The encoded protein is CASKTLGVQETQYF.

This chain joins TRBV29-1 and TRBJ2-3; possible D gene TRBD1, 5 bases. There are 15 residues in the CDR3. The germline V and J ends were trimmed by 6 bases and 0 bases, with 16 bases remaining between them. Germline-derived CDR1 and CDR2 are SQVTM and ANQGSEA. The chain's CDR3 is CSVADQGISTDTQYF. The CDR3 DNA sequence: TGCAGCGTAGCCGATCAGGGCATTAGCACAGATACGCAGTATTTT.

The sample holds many counts of this clonotype. Relative to the germline gene, one junction end is altered; a read error may explain this. V is TRBV19 and J is TRBJ1-4; a weak D match, TRBD1 (5 bases). The germline V gene encodes CDR1 LNHDA and CDR2 SQIVND (reference sequence). This CDR3 contains 13 residues. CDR3 sequence (DNA): TGTGCCAGTAAGAGGGGCTTTAATGGAAAACTGTTTTTT. It encodes CASKRGFNGKLFF.

This clonotype has a count of ten or more. The chain carries TRBV28 and TRBJ2-5, with 7 bases that match TRBD1. With 5 bases clipped from V and 2 bases from J, the junction kept 11 bases outside the gene matches. This CDR3 is 16 amino acids long. Germline CDR1 reads MDHEN; CDR2 reads SYDVKM. The chain's CDR3 is CASSPPPHRGQETQYF. As DNA, the CDR3 is TGTGCCAGCAGTCCCCCCCCTCACAGGGGTCAAGAGACCCAGTACTTC.

This clonotype was detected many times. The chain has TRBV12-3 or TRBV12-4 and TRBJ2-1; D tentatively reads TRBD1 or TRBD2 (5 bases each). The CDR3 is 12 amino acids. V dropped 5 bases and J dropped 13 bases, with 15 bases sitting between them. For the CDR3, the DNA is TGTGCCAGCAGTGGTTCGCTAGGGGACCAGTTCTTC. Amino acids: CASSGSLGDQFF.

The V gene is TRBV5-1, the J gene TRBJ2-2; 9 nucleotides align to TRBD2. Germline loops: CDR1 SGHRS, CDR2 YFSETQ. Trimming at V came to 0 bases and at J to 6 bases, leaving 6 bases not matched to a gene. CDR3 length: 16 amino acids. The CDR3 loop is CASSLGTSARAGELFF. CDR3 nucleotides: TGCGCCAGCAGCTTGGGGACTAGCGCCAGAGCCGGGGAGCTGTTTTTT.

This clonotype has only a few counts. The chain joins TRBV7-6 to TRBJ2-5; D unresolved. This CDR3 is 13 amino acids long. Between the trimmed V and J ends, which lost 3 bases and 3 bases, there was a span of 8 bases. From germline, CDR1 is SGHVS and CDR2 FNYEAQ. For the CDR3, the DNA is TGTGCCAGCAGCTTCTTACCCGAAGAGACCCAGTACTTC. It specifies CASSFLPEETQYF.

This clonotype has just a few counts. The CDR3, as DNA: TGTGCCAGCAGATTGAGGGACGATCCTAACTATGGCTACACCTTC. Amino acid sequence: CASRLRDDPNYGYTF. V usage is TRBV6-1 and J usage is TRBJ1-2; D is possibly TRBD1 (5 bases). Germline V gene data show CDR1 as MNHNS and CDR2 as SASEGT. V lost 6 bases to trimming and J lost 0 bases, with 14 bases between them. This CDR3 has 15 amino acids.

In this sample, this clonotype turned up a few times. The V gene is TRBV6-1, the J gene TRBJ2-6, with 7 bases matching TRBD1. The CDR3 spans 14 residues. Germline-derived CDR1 and CDR2 are MNHNS and SASEGT. Unmatched junction bases numbered 7, after V lost 11 bases and J lost 3 bases. CDR3: CAGTGTVGANVLTF. For the CDR3, the DNA is TGTGCCGGAACTGGGACAGTTGGGGCCAACGTCCTGACTTTC.

This clonotype was seen at least ten times. The rearrangement links TRBV9 to TRBJ2-1; possible D gene TRBD2, 5 bases. The CDR3 contains 15 residues. Trimming pared 3 bases from V and 6 bases from J, leaving 16 bases between. Germline V lookup: CDR1 SGDLS, CDR2 YYNGEE. CDR3 sequence reads: CASSARGSGTNEQFF. The CDR3 nucleotides read TGTGCCAGCAGCGCCCGGGGTAGTGGCACCAATGAGCAGTTCTTC. Together with reference TRBV9 and TRBJ2-1, the CDR3 gives the full variable domain: DSGVTQTPKHLITATGQRVTLRCSPRSGDLSVYWYQQSLDQGLQFLIQYYNGEERAKGNILERFSAQQFPDLHSELNLSSLELGDSALYFCASSARGSGTNEQFFGPGTRLTVL.

This clonotype was recorded at least ten times. This chain joins TRBV2 and TRBJ2-1; 7 positions match TRBD1. The CDR3 contains 14 residues. The V and J ends lost 8 bases and 2 bases, in that order; junction bases with no gene match: 6. Germline assignment: CDR1 SNHLY and CDR2 FYNNEI. CDR3 amino acids: CASFHGTAYNEQFF. CDR3 DNA sequence: TGTGCCAGCTTCCACGGGACAGCCTACAATGAGCAGTTCTTC.

This clonotype came up many times. This CDR3 is CASSVGIAGAPYNEQFF. Here the CDR3 DNA reads TGTGCCAGCAGCGTAGGTATAGCGGGAGCCCCCTACAATGAGCAGTTCTTC. The chain is built from TRBV9 and TRBJ2-1; 9 bases are shared with TRBD2. Germline V gene sequence: CDR1 SGDLS, CDR2 YYNGEE. Germline trimming cut 0 bases from V and 2 bases from J; bases unmatched to any gene: 6. The length of the CDR3 is 17 residues. Looking up the rest from reference TRBV9 and TRBJ2-1 gives the full variable domain: DSGVTQTPKHLITATGQRVTLRCSPRSGDLSVYWYQQSLDQGLQFLIQYYNGEERAKGNILERFSAQQFPDLHSELNLSSLELGDSALYFCASSVGIAGAPYNEQFFGPGTRLTVL.

There are many counts of this clonotype. The chain is built from TRBV18 and TRBJ2-1, with D hard to call. The ends were cut back, 6 bases at V and 6 bases at J, with 18 bases in the middle. Germline V gene sequence: CDR1 KGHSH, CDR2 LQKENI. The CDR3 sequence is 15 residues long. The CDR3 nucleotides read TGTGCCAGCTCCCCCCTGCATGCATCCCCCAATGAGCAGTTCTTC. Amino acids: CASSPLHASPNEQFF.